The 15 T cell receptor beta chains in this list originate from one sample, sequenced in a study of T cell responses to AZD1222 COVID-19 vaccine. Clones were read by immunoSEQ multiplex PCR, and TCRdb kept only the in-frame ones, dropping some. This sample has 100,000 to 150,000 clones, with 75% to 90% found just once. The sample here was peripheral blood, taken 28 days after the second AZD1222 dose. The source of these receptors is an adult who received the AZD1222 COVID-19 vaccine.

The chain employs TRBV19 and TRBJ1-3; 7 bases are a match to TRBD1. The ends lost 6 bases at V and 0 bases at J; junction bases unmatched: 14. Looked up from germline, CDR1 is LNHDA and CDR2 is SQIVND (reference sequence). The CDR3 spans 18 residues. The CDR3 spells CASRPIAGTVSSGNTIYF. The CDR3 nucleotides are TGTGCCAGTAGACCAATCGCCGGGACAGTGAGCTCTGGAAACACCATATATTTT.

This chain uses TRBV9 with TRBJ1-2; D is undetermined. The CDR3 consists of 13 residues. Germline V gives CDR1 SGDLS, CDR2 YYNGEE. Deletions cut 2 bases from V and 2 bases from J, with 7 bases between. Written as DNA, the CDR3 is TGTGCCAGCAGCGTGCCCCCCAACTATGGCTACACCTTC. Encoded protein: CASSVPPNYGYTF. The whole variable domain, filled in from reference TRBV9 and TRBJ1-2, reads DSGVTQTPKHLITATGQRVTLRCSPRSGDLSVYWYQQSLDQGLQFLIQYYNGEERAKGNILERFSAQQFPDLHSELNLSSLELGDSALYFCASSVPPNYGYTFGSGTRLTVV.

This clone was seen once. The V gene is TRBV3-1 (or the pseudogene TRBV3-2), the J gene TRBJ2-7, with D possibly TRBD2 on 5 matching bases. Germline V gives CDR1 LGHDT, CDR2 YNNKEL (reference sequence). V was pared by 0 bases and J by 2 bases, with 11 bases between. This CDR3 comprises 15 residues. The CDR3, as DNA: TGTGCCAGCAGCCAAGATCTAGCAGGAACCTACGAGCAGTACTTC. The encoded protein is CASSQDLAGTYEQYF.

This clone has only one observation. The chain carries TRBV30 and TRBJ2-7, with TRBD1 identical over 9 bases. Germline values: CDR1 GTSNPN, CDR2 SVGIG (reference sequence). CDR3 length: 13 amino acids. After removal of 3 bases from V and 5 bases from J, the junction contained 5 bases not matched to a gene. The CDR3 bases are TGTGCCTGGAGAAGACAGGGGGGGGACGAGCAGTACTTC. Amino acid sequence: CAWRRQGGDEQYF.

The chain couples TRBV7-2 to TRBJ1-3, with D possibly being TRBD1 (5 bases). This CDR3 contains 15 residues. Trimming pared 5 bases from V and 1 base from J, leaving 12 bases between. CDR1 and CDR2 from the germline V gene are SGHTA and FQGNSA. The CDR3 loop reads CASSPPGGSGNTIYF. The CDR3 DNA is TGTGCCAGCAGCCCCCCGGGGGGGTCTGGAAACACCATATATTTT.

The chain recombines TRBV28 with TRBJ2-7; 7 bases match TRBD1. V dropped 4 bases and J dropped 3; count of bases not matched to a gene: 3. In germline, CDR1 is MDHEN, CDR2 SYDVKM. The CDR3 loop spans 13 amino acids. CDR3 nucleotides: TGTGCCAGCAGTTCCGGGACAGTCTACGAGCAGTACTTC. Translated: CASSSGTVYEQYF. Based on the CDR3 plus reference TRBV28 and TRBJ2-7, the full variable domain is DVKVTQSSRYLVKRTGEKVFLECVQDMDHENMFWYRQDPGLGLRLIYFSYDVKMKEKGDIPEGYSVSREKKERFSLILESASTNQTSMYLCASSSGTVYEQYFGPGTRLTVT.

The chain recombines TRBV19 with TRBJ1-2; no reliable D call. This CDR3 is 13 amino acids long. V dropped 8 bases and J dropped 3 bases, with 13 bases sitting between them. Germline V CDR1 and CDR2: LNHDA, SQIVND (reference sequence). DNA of the CDR3: TGTGCCAGTTGGCACGGTGGGCACTATGGCTACACCTTC. This gives the protein CASWHGGHYGYTF.

This clone has more than one count but fewer than ten. The V gene is TRBV11-2, the J gene TRBJ2-1, with TRBD2 matching over 10 bases. V was pared by 6 bases and J by 10 bases, with 12 bases of the junction left unmatched. The CDR3 extends over 15 amino acids. Per the germline V gene, CDR1 is SGHAT and CDR2 is FQNNGV. The DNA for the CDR3 is TGTGCCAGCAGTCTTAGCGGGGGGACGCGAAACGAGCAGTTCTTC. This encodes CASSLSGGTRNEQFF.

In nucleotides, the CDR3 is TGTGCCTGGAGTTTAAGCGGGGGGGCACAGTTCTTC. Amino acid sequence: CAWSLSGGAQFF. V gene TRBV30 combines with J gene TRBJ2-1; 10 positions match TRBD2. The CDR3 is 12 residues long. Germline values: CDR1 GTSNPN, CDR2 SVGIG (reference sequence). Trimming at V came to 2 bases and at J to 13 bases, leaving 5 bases not matched to a gene.

This chain joins TRBV28 and TRBJ1-2; D ambiguous. In germline, CDR1 is MDHEN, CDR2 SYDVKM. V lost 4 bases and J 7 bases, leaving 13 bases between the germline ends. The CDR3 loop spans 13 amino acids. CDR3 nucleotide sequence: TGTGCCAGCAGTTCATTAAGCACTCGTGGCTACACCTTC. Protein product: CASSSLSTRGYTF.

The CDR3 sequence is CASSFPGTSGESYEQYF. The DNA of the CDR3 is TGTGCCAGCAGCTTCCCAGGGACTAGCGGAGAATCCTACGAGCAGTACTTC. The chain is built from TRBV7-8 and TRBJ2-7; TRBD2 matches 11 bases. Germline V gives CDR1 SGHVS, CDR2 FQNEAQ. V lost 3 bases to trimming and J lost 1 base; unmatched junction nucleotides: 8. The CDR3 runs 17 residues.

The chain recombines TRBV20-1 with TRBJ1-1; the D is unclear. The CDR3 covers 13 residues. CDR1 DFQATT and CDR2 SNEGSKA come from the germline V gene (reference sequence). The V end was cut by 3 bases, the J end by 3 bases, with 11 bases between. This CDR3 is CSASSGADTEAFF. The CDR3 DNA sequence: TGCAGTGCTAGTAGTGGCGCCGACACTGAAGCTTTCTTT.

The chain employs TRBV6-2 or TRBV6-3 and TRBJ1-5; a weak D match, TRBD1 (6 bases). CDR1 and CDR2 from the germline V gene are MNHEY and SVGEGT. V lost 6 bases and J 0 bases, leaving 21 bases between the germline ends. The CDR3 has 18 amino acids. CDR3 sequence: CASSPATGTPHSNQPQHF. The CDR3 DNA reads as TGTGCCAGCAGCCCTGCAACCGGGACACCCCATAGCAATCAGCCCCAGCATTTT.

This clone has a handful of counts. V gene TRBV5-1 combines with J gene TRBJ2-3, with D possibly matching TRBD1 (5 bases). CDR3 length: 14 amino acids. The V and J ends lost 0 bases and 2 bases respectively, with 7 bases between them. Germline V gene data show CDR1 as SGHRS and CDR2 as YFSETQ. CDR3 protein: CASSLGGYTDTQYF. CDR3 DNA sequence: TGCGCCAGCAGCTTGGGGGGCTACACAGATACGCAGTATTTT.

This chain uses TRBV6-6 with TRBJ2-5, with a weak D call TRBD1 (6 bases). V shed 0 bases and J shed 4 bases, with 9 bases lying between them. The CDR3 length is 14 residues. Per germline, CDR1 MNHNY and CDR2 SVGAGI (reference sequence). The CDR3 is CASSYSTRGETQYF. The CDR3 bases are TGTGCCAGCAGTTACTCGACCAGGGGAGAGACCCAGTACTTC.